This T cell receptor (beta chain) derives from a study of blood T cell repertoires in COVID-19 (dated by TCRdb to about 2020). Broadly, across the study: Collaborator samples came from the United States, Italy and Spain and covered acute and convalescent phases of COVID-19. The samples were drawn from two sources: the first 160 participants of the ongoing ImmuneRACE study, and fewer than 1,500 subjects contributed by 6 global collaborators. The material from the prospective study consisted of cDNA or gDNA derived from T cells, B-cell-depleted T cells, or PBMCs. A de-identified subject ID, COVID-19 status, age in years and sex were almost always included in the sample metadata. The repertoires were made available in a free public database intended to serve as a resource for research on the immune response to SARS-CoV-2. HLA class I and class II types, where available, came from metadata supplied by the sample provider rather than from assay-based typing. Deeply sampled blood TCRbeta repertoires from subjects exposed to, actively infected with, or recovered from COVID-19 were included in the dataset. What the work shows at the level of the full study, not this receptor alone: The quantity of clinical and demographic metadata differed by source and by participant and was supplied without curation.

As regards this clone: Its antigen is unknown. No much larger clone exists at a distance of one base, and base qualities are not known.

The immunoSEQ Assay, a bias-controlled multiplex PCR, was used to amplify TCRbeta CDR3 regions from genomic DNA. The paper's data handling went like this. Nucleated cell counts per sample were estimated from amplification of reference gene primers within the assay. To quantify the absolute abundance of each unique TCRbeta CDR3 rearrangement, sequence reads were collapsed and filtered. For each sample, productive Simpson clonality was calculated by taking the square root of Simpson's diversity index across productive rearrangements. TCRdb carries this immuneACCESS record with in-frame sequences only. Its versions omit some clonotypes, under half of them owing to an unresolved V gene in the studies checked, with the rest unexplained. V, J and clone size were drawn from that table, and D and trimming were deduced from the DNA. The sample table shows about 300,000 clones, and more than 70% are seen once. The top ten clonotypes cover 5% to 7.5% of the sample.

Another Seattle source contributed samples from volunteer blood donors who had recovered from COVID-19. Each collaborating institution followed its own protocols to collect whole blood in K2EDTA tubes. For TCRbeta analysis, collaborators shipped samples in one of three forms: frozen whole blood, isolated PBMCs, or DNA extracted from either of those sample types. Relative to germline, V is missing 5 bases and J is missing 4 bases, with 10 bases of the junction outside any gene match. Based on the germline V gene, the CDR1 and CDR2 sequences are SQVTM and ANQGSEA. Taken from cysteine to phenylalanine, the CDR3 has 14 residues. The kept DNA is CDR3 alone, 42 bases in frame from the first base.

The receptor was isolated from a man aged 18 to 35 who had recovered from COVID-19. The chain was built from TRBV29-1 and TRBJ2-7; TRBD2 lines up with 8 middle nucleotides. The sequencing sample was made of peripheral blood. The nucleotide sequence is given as TGCAGCGTTAAAGGCGAGCGGGGGCCATACGAGCAGTACTTC. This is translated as CSVKGERGPYEQYF.